The rows below give T cell receptor beta chains drawn from one sample of a study of kidney transplant recipient with SARS-CoV-2 infection. MiXCR was run by TCRdb on the reads, yielding one entry per CDR3 protein. This table has 200,000 to 250,000 distinct CDR3 sequences, roughly 26% appearing once. Material: a blood sample, obtained at baseline and between days 110 and 120 from a kidney transplant recipient. The receptors come from a male patient aged 30 to 39 who had COVID-19 and was a kidney transplant recipient. Among the T cells, some may be from the graft donor. Each CDR3 is given with its conserved first and last residue. Fields, in order: J gene, clone size, V gene, D gene, CDR3 DNA, CDR3 protein. D genes are given only for firm matches. Size is omitted from some rows. Given values are once, few, many or a class for expanded clones.

j_call: TRBJ1-5
clone_size: many
v_call: TRBV6-5
d_call: .
cdr3_nt: TGTGCCAGCAGTTACCCCGAAGGACCCCAGCATTTT
cdr3_aa: CASSYPEGPQHF

j_call: TRBJ1-1
clone_size: many
v_call: TRBV14
d_call: .
cdr3_nt: TGTGCCAGCAGCCTATGGGATGGGTTAGCTTTCTTT
cdr3_aa: CASSLWDGLAFF

j_call: TRBJ2-7
clone_size: many
v_call: TRBV5-1
d_call: TRBD2
cdr3_nt: TGCGCCAGCAGCTCGGCAAGGACTAGCGAAAGCTACGAGCAGTACTTC
cdr3_aa: CASSSARTSESYEQYF

j_call: TRBJ1-2
clone_size: many
v_call: TRBV24-1
d_call: .
cdr3_nt: TGTGCCACCAGTAGCTGCAATAGTACCAGAAAGACCTATGGCTACACCTTC
cdr3_aa: CATSSCNSTRKTYGYTF

j_call: TRBJ2-5
clone_size: few
v_call: TRBV18
d_call: TRBD2
cdr3_nt: TGTGCCAGCTCCCCCACGAGCGGACTAGCGGGAGCTCAAGAGACCCAGTACTTC
cdr3_aa: CASSPTSGLAGAQETQYF

j_call: TRBJ2-1
clone_size: many
v_call: TRBV2
d_call: .
cdr3_nt: TGTGCCAGCAGTGTATCAGGTCCCAGATACAATGAGCAGTTCTTC
cdr3_aa: CASSVSGPRYNEQFF

j_call: TRBJ2-5
clone_size: few
v_call: TRBV20-1
d_call: .
cdr3_nt: TGCAGTGCCCTCCATTGGGGGCCCACCCAAGAGACCCAGTACTTC
cdr3_aa: CSALHWGPTQETQYF

j_call: TRBJ1-2
clone_size: .
v_call: TRBV11-1
d_call: .
cdr3_nt: TGTGCCAGCAGCGAATGTACTAAGGCCGGAAAGACCTATGGCTACACCTTC
cdr3_aa: CASSECTKAGKTYGYTF

j_call: TRBJ1-2
clone_size: many
v_call: TRBV7-1
d_call: .
cdr3_nt: TGTGCCAGCAGCCGCCAAGGTCACGAGGGAAAGACCTATGGCTACACCTTC
cdr3_aa: CASSRQGHEGKTYGYTF

j_call: TRBJ1-2
clone_size: many
v_call: TRBV5-4
d_call: .
cdr3_nt: TGTGCCAGCGGGCGTACCGTACCAGGAAAGACCTATGGCTACACCTTC
cdr3_aa: CASGRTVPGKTYGYTF

j_call: TRBJ1-1
clone_size: many
v_call: TRBV9
d_call: .
cdr3_nt: TGTGCCAGCAGCGTCAGGGGAAGCACTGAAGCTTTCTTT
cdr3_aa: CASSVRGSTEAFF

j_call: TRBJ1-2
clone_size: many
v_call: TRBV29-1
d_call: TRBD1
cdr3_nt: TGCAGCGCCTGGGACAGTGGGGAAGGAGGCTACACCTTC
cdr3_aa: CSAWDSGEGGYTF

j_call: TRBJ1-1
clone_size: .
v_call: TRBV5-1
d_call: .
cdr3_nt: TGCGCCAGCAGCTGGAGGGGGGCGGTAGGGCGGGGGACTGAAGCTTTCTTT
cdr3_aa: CASSWRGAVGRGTEAFF

j_call: TRBJ1-2
clone_size: many
v_call: TRBV5-8
d_call: .
cdr3_nt: TGTGCCAGCTGGAAAGATCATCCACGAAAGACCTATGGCTACACCTTC
cdr3_aa: CASWKDHPRKTYGYTF

j_call: TRBJ1-2
clone_size: many
v_call: TRBV30
d_call: TRBD1
cdr3_nt: TGTGCCTGGACCCCCGGACAGGTAAACTATGGCTACACCTTC
cdr3_aa: CAWTPGQVNYGYTF

j_call: TRBJ2-1
clone_size: few
v_call: TRBV15
d_call: TRBD2
cdr3_nt: TGTGCCACCAGCATACTAGCGGGAGTGGGTGAGCAGTTCTTC
cdr3_aa: CATSILAGVGEQFF

j_call: TRBJ1-3
clone_size: many
v_call: TRBV4-1
d_call: .
cdr3_nt: TGCGCCAGCAGCCAAGGATGGAGCTCTGGAAACACCATATATTTT
cdr3_aa: CASSQGWSSGNTIYF

j_call: TRBJ2-2
clone_size: many
v_call: TRBV6-2/TRBV6-3
d_call: TRBD2
cdr3_nt: TGTGCCAGCAGTTACTTCAACCAGTTAGCGGGGCACTTGCCGAACACCGGGGAGCTGTTTTTT
cdr3_aa: CASSYFNQLAGHLPNTGELFF

j_call: TRBJ1-2
clone_size: many
v_call: TRBV7-7
d_call: .
cdr3_nt: TGTGCCAGCAGCCAAGGGCTTAAGTGCCGAAAGACCTATGGCTACACCTTC
cdr3_aa: CASSQGLKCRKTYGYTF

j_call: TRBJ1-1
clone_size: many
v_call: TRBV15
d_call: .
cdr3_nt: TGTGCCACCAGCGTCACAGGCGCAGCTTTATATTTGAACACTGAAGCTTTCTTT
cdr3_aa: CATSVTGAALYLNTEAFF

j_call: TRBJ2-1
clone_size: many
v_call: TRBV20-1
d_call: .
cdr3_nt: TGCAGTGCTTTTGGACCGGAAAGCTCCTACAATGAGCAGTTCTTC
cdr3_aa: CSAFGPESSYNEQFF

j_call: TRBJ2-1
clone_size: many
v_call: TRBV7-3
d_call: TRBD2
cdr3_nt: TGTGCCAGCAGCATGGGACTAGCGGGAGTTTATGGCAATGAGCAGTTCTTC
cdr3_aa: CASSMGLAGVYGNEQFF

j_call: TRBJ1-2
clone_size: many
v_call: TRBV5-1
d_call: .
cdr3_nt: TGCGCCAGCATACCACAATCGGTTCGAAAGACCTATGGCTACACCTTC
cdr3_aa: CASIPQSVRKTYGYTF

j_call: TRBJ2-5
clone_size: few
v_call: TRBV7-2
d_call: .
cdr3_nt: TGTGCCAGCAGCACTCGGCGGGTGGCCCAGTACTTC
cdr3_aa: CASSTRRVAQYF

j_call: TRBJ2-7
clone_size: many
v_call: TRBV7-8
d_call: .
cdr3_nt: TGTGCCAGCAGCCCTTGGACTTCCTCCTACGAGCAGTACTTC
cdr3_aa: CASSPWTSSYEQYF

j_call: TRBJ2-7
clone_size: many
v_call: TRBV20-1
d_call: TRBD1
cdr3_nt: TGCAGTGCTAGGGGGTCGACAGGGGATTTCTACGAGCAGTACTTC
cdr3_aa: CSARGSTGDFYEQYF

j_call: TRBJ1-2
clone_size: many
v_call: TRBV3-1
d_call: .
cdr3_nt: TGTGCCAGCAGCGTGACCTGCACCCTTCGAAAGACCTATGGCTACACCTTC
cdr3_aa: CASSVTCTLRKTYGYTF

j_call: TRBJ1-1
clone_size: many
v_call: TRBV6-4
d_call: .
cdr3_nt: TGTGCCAGCAGTGAGCAGGGCGGCACTGAAGCTTTCTTT
cdr3_aa: CASSEQGGTEAFF

j_call: TRBJ2-5
clone_size: few
v_call: TRBV7-9
d_call: .
cdr3_nt: TGTGCCAGCAGCCCCCCCTGGAGCGGAAACCAAGAGACCCAGTACTTC
cdr3_aa: CASSPPWSGNQETQYF

j_call: TRBJ1-2
clone_size: many
v_call: TRBV10-2
d_call: .
cdr3_nt: TGCGCCAGCAGTACGTGTTTCACTTCTAGAAAGACCTATGGCTACACCTTC
cdr3_aa: CASSTCFTSRKTYGYTF

j_call: TRBJ1-2
clone_size: many
v_call: TRBV12-5
d_call: .
cdr3_nt: TGTGCTAGTGGTACGTTTTGTTTGCAGGGAAAGACCTATGGCTACACCTTC
cdr3_aa: CASGTFCLQGKTYGYTF

j_call: TRBJ2-5
clone_size: many
v_call: TRBV5-1
d_call: TRBD1
cdr3_nt: TGCGCCAGCAGCTTGGCCGTGGGACAGGGGACGGTGGCAGAGACCCAGTACTTC
cdr3_aa: CASSLAVGQGTVAETQYF

j_call: TRBJ2-2
clone_size: many
v_call: TRBV29-1
d_call: .
cdr3_nt: TGCAGCGTTCTTCCGGGCTACACCGGGGAGCTGTTTTTT
cdr3_aa: CSVLPGYTGELFF

j_call: TRBJ2-2
clone_size: many
v_call: TRBV3-1
d_call: .
cdr3_nt: TGTGCCAGCAGCATGGGATCTCCCATTTCAGGCTTGACCGGGGAGCTGTTTTTT
cdr3_aa: CASSMGSPISGLTGELFF

j_call: TRBJ1-5
clone_size: .
v_call: TRBV6-5
d_call: .
cdr3_nt: TGTGCCAGCAGTGGGGGGGGCAGGGACAATCAGCCCCAGCATTTT
cdr3_aa: CASSGGGRDNQPQHF

j_call: TRBJ1-4
clone_size: many
v_call: TRBV18
d_call: .
cdr3_nt: TGTGCCAGCTCACCACGGATCAACGAGGGACTGTTTTTT
cdr3_aa: CASSPRINEGLFF

j_call: TRBJ2-1
clone_size: .
v_call: TRBV9
d_call: TRBD1
cdr3_nt: TGTGCCAGCAGCGTAAGGGACAGGGCCTACAATGAGCAGTTCTTC
cdr3_aa: CASSVRDRAYNEQFF

j_call: TRBJ1-1
clone_size: many
v_call: TRBV3-1
d_call: .
cdr3_nt: TGTGCCAGCAGCCAAGACAGTGCTGAAGCTTTCTTT
cdr3_aa: CASSQDSAEAFF

j_call: TRBJ1-2
clone_size: many
v_call: TRBV10-2
d_call: .
cdr3_nt: TGCGCCAGCAGTATCAAAAGCACTTCTAGAAAGACCTATGGCTACACCTTC
cdr3_aa: CASSIKSTSRKTYGYTF

j_call: TRBJ1-1
clone_size: many
v_call: TRBV4-1
d_call: .
cdr3_nt: TGCGCCAGCAGCCAGGGGCCGGGATTGAACACTGAAGCTTTCTTT
cdr3_aa: CASSQGPGLNTEAFF

j_call: TRBJ2-5
clone_size: many
v_call: TRBV5-1
d_call: .
cdr3_nt: TGCGCCAGCAGCTTGAATACCCAAGAGACCCAGTACTTC
cdr3_aa: CASSLNTQETQYF

j_call: TRBJ1-2
clone_size: many
v_call: TRBV6-2/TRBV6-3
d_call: .
cdr3_nt: TGTGCCAGCAGTTTGTACACCTGCATCGGAAAGACCTATGGCTACACCTTC
cdr3_aa: CASSLYTCIGKTYGYTF

j_call: TRBJ1-1
clone_size: .
v_call: TRBV10-1
d_call: .
cdr3_nt: TGCGCCAGCAGTGAGTCTGGGGCTGGCACTGAAGCTTTCTTT
cdr3_aa: CASSESGAGTEAFF

j_call: TRBJ1-2
clone_size: few
v_call: TRBV5-4
d_call: .
cdr3_nt: TGTGCCAGCAATCAGATCGTACCAGGAAAGACCTATGGCTACACCTTC
cdr3_aa: CASNQIVPGKTYGYTF

j_call: TRBJ1-1
clone_size: many
v_call: TRBV6-6
d_call: .
cdr3_nt: TGTGCCAGCAGTTACCCCGTGAACGGTGAAGCTTTCTTT
cdr3_aa: CASSYPVNGEAFF